The present T cell receptor (beta chain) was sequenced within a study of radiotherapy plus CTLA-4 blockade in lung cancer. Turning to the study itself: In approximately 17% of patients, objective responses were seen; 30% to 35% had disease control. Study-level results: Increased serum interferon-beta after radiation also reportedly predicted response strongly. Following radiotherapy plus ipilimumab, tumor-derived TCR clones expanded in the blood.

Chemo-refractory metastatic non-small-cell lung cancer patients received focal radiation with ipilimumab CTLA-4 blockade. The V and J ends lost 6 bases and 5 bases respectively, with 13 bases between them. Germline lookup yields CDR1 SNHLY and CDR2 FYNNEI. The CDR3 loop spans 13 amino acids. This clone was counted between two and nine times. The target antigen is unknown. Data came from immunoSEQ multiplex PCR; TCRdb stores just in-frame clones and leaves some out. Of roughly 110,000 clones detected, over 75% appear once; the ten largest clones hold over 2%. Specimen: peripheral blood, collected from a patient treated with radiotherapy plus ipilimumab. The V gene is TRBV2, the J gene TRBJ2-5; D possibly matches TRBD1 or TRBD2 (5 bases each). The sequence came from a human donor with non-small cell lung cancer that progressed on radiotherapy plus ipilimumab. Some clones in this sample may be carry-over from other donors' samples. As DNA, the CDR3 is TGTGCCAGCAGGGGGACGGTTGGGGAGACCCAGTACTTC. Amino acid sequence: CASRGTVGETQYF.